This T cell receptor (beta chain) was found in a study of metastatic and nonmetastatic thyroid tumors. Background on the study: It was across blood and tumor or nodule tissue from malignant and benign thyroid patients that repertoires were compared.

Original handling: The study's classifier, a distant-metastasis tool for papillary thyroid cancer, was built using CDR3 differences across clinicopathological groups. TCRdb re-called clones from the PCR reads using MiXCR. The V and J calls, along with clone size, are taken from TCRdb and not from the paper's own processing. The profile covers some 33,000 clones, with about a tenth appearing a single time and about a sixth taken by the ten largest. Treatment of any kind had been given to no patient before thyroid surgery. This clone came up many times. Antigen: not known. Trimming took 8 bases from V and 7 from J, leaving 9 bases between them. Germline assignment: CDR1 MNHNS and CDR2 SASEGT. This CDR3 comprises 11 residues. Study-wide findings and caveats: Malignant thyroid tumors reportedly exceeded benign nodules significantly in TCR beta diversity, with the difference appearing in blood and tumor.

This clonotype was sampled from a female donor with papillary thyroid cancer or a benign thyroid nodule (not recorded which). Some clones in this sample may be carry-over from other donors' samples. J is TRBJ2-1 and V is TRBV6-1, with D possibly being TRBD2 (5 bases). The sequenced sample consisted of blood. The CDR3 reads CASWTGNEQFF. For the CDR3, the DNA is TGTGCCAGCTGGACGGGGAATGAGCAGTTCTTC.